Following are 4 T cell receptor beta chains from one sample sequenced in a study of CD8+ T cells in alopecia areata (dated by TCRdb to the late 2010s). Libraries were prepared through the immunoSEQ multiplex PCR assay. RNA was extracted from all samples and reverse transcribed into cDNA, which served as template for TCR sequencing. TCRdb provides this immuneACCESS table in a form limited to in-frame rearrangements. Some clones are lacking; in checked studies, under half of them reflect an unresolved V gene, and why the rest are absent is not known. The sample yields roughly 200,000 clones; about 53% were counted once. The ten most abundant clones make up 10% to 13% of the sample. The sample's time point label, decoded: 20 to 30 weeks on oral tofacitinib. The sample's treatment or condition, from its label and the paper: oral pan-JAK inhibitor, 5-10 mg twice daily. This material consisted of CD8+ T cells sorted from blood, taken at week 24, from a patient treated with tofacitinib. The receptors were gathered from a human donor with alopecia areata.

This clone was seen once. The chain uses TRBV29-1 and TRBJ1-2, with 7 bases lining up with TRBD1. Germline CDR1 is SQVTM and CDR2 is ANQGSEA. This CDR3 has 13 residues. V shed 6 bases and J 5 bases; nucleotides not matched to a gene: 9. The CDR3 region has the DNA TGCAGCGTGGGAACAGGGGACCGGTATGGCTACACCTTC. It yields the protein CSVGTGDRYGYTF.

The V gene is TRBV20-1, the J gene TRBJ2-7; D not certain. Germline assignment: CDR1 DFQATT and CDR2 SNEGSKA (reference sequence). Deletions cut 0 bases from V and 6 bases from J, with 6 bases between. CDR3 length: 11 residues. The CDR3 nucleotides read TGCAGTGCTAGAGATTCGACCGAGCAGTACTTC. It codes for CSARDSTEQYF.

V gene TRBV5-6 combines with J gene TRBJ1-1; 7 bases are a match to TRBD1. The junction had 2 bases not matched to a gene; V was cut back by 1 base and J by 2 bases. Per germline, CDR1 SGHDT and CDR2 YYEEEE. The CDR3 is 14 amino acids. CDR3 amino acids: CASSLTGANTEAFF. CDR3 coding DNA: TGTGCCAGCAGCTTGACAGGGGCTAACACTGAAGCTTTCTTT. Drawing the rest from reference TRBV5-6 and TRBJ1-1, the complete variable domain is DAGVTQSPTHLIKTRGQQVTLRCSPKSGHDTVSWYQQALGQGPQFIFQYYEEEERQRGNFPDRFSGHQFPNYSSELNVNALLLGDSALYLCASSLTGANTEAFFGQGTRLTVV.

Only a few counts were recorded for this clone. The genes are TRBV6-1 and TRBJ2-7, with D maybe TRBD1 (6 bases). Per germline, CDR1 MNHNS and CDR2 SASEGT. CDR3 size: 15 residues. V was pared by 4 bases and J by 3 bases, with 16 bases between. The CDR3 spells CASSGGHGEFYEQYF. The CDR3 region has the DNA TGTGCCAGCAGTGGGGGACACGGGGAGTTCTACGAGCAGTACTTC.